The clone carrying this T cell receptor (beta chain) is a singleton in its sample. Sequencing was performed with immunoSEQ multiplex PCR; in TCRdb, only in-frame clones are kept and a portion is missing. The sample has 220,000 or so clones, approximately 90% seen once. Trimming left V 0 bases short and J 6 bases short, with 6 bases between. The CDR3 spans 13 residues. The germline V gene has CDR1 SGHRS and CDR2 YFSETQ. These data come from a study of blood T cell repertoires in COVID-19. This chain connects TRBV5-1 to TRBJ2-2, with D maybe TRBD2 (6 bases). The receptor was isolated from a man in his fifties who had been exposed to COVID-19. The sequenced material came from PBMCs or T cells enriched from blood (not recorded which). The CDR3 loop is CASSLGEAGELFF. CDR3 nucleotides: TGCGCCAGCAGCTTGGGGGAGGCCGGGGAGCTGTTTTTT.